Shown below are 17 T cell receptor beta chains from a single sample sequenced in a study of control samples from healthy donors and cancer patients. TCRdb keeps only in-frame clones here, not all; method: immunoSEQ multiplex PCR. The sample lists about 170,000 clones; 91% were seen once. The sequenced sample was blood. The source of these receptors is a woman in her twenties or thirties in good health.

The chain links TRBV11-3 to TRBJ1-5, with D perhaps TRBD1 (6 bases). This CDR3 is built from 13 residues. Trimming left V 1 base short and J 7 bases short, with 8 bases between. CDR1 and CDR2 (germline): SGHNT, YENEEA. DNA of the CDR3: TGTGCCAGCAGCTTAGGAAGGGGGCAGCCCCAGCATTTT. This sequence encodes CASSLGRGQPQHF.

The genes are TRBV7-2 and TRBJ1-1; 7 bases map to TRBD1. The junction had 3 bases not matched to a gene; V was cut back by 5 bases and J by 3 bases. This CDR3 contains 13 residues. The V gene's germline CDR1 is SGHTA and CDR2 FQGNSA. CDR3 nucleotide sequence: TGTGCCAGCAGCCCCAGGGGGTACACTGAAGCTTTCTTT. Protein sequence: CASSPRGYTEAFF.

In DNA, the CDR3 is TGTGCCAGCAGTGACGGACAGGGGCCCGGGGAGCTGTTTTTT. Amino acids: CASSDGQGPGELFF. The chain joins TRBV6-1 to TRBJ2-2, with TRBD1 identical over 9 bases. The germline gives CDR1 MNHNS, CDR2 SASEGT. CDR3 size: 14 residues. Trimming removed 3 bases from V and 6 bases from J; junction bases left unmatched: 2.

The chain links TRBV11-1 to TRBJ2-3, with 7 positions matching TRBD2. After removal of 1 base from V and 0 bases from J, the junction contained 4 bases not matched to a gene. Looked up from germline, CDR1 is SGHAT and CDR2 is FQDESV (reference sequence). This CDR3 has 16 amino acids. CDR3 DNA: TGTGCCAGCAGCTTAGGGGGGGGACCTAGCACAGATACGCAGTATTTT. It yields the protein CASSLGGGPSTDTQYF.

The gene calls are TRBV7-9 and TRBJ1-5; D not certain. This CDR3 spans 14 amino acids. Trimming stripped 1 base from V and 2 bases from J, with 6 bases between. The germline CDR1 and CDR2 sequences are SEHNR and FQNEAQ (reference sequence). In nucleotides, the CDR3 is TGTGCCAGCAGCTTAGTGGGCGGCAATCAGCCCCAGCATTTT. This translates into CASSLVGGNQPQHF.

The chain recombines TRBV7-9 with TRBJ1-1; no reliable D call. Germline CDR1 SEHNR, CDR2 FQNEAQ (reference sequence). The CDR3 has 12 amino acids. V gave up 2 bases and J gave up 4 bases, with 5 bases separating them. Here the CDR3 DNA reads TGTGCCAGCAGCTTATATAGCACTGAAGCTTTCTTT. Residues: CASSLYSTEAFF.

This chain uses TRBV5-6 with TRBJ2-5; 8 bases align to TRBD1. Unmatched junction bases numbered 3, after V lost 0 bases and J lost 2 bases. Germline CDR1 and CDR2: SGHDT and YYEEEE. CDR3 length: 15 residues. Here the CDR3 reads CASSLVTGAQETQYF. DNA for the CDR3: TGTGCCAGCAGCTTGGTGACAGGGGCACAAGAGACCCAGTACTTC.

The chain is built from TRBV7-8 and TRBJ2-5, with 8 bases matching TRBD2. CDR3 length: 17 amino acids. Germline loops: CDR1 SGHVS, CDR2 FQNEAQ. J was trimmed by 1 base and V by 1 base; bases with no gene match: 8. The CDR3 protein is CASSLGGSGKIQETQYF. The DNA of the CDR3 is TGTGCCAGCAGCTTAGGAGGTAGCGGGAAGATCCAAGAGACCCAGTACTTC.

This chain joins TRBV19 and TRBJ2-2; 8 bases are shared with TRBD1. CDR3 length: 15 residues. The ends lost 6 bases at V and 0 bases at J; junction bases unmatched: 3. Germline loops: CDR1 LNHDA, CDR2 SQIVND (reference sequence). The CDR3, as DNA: TGTGCCAGTAGGCTACAGGGGGCGAACACCGGGGAGCTGTTTTTT. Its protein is CASRLQGANTGELFF.

CDR3: CASSRTVGNEKLFF. In DNA form, the CDR3 reads TGTGCCAGCAGCCGGACAGTCGGTAATGAAAAACTGTTTTTT. The V call is TRBV7-8, the J call TRBJ1-4; D may be TRBD1 (6 bases). CDR1 and CDR2 from the germline V gene are SGHVS and FQNEAQ. Trimming pared 5 bases from V and 4 bases from J, leaving 11 bases between. This CDR3 contains 14 residues.

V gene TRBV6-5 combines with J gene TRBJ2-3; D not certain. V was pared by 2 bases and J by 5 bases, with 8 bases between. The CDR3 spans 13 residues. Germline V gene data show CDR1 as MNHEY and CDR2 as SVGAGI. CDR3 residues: CASSYDPRDTQYF. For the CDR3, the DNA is TGTGCCAGCAGTTACGATCCCCGAGATACGCAGTATTTT.

As DNA, the CDR3 is TGTGCCAGCAGTTTATGGGGCGGGTCACAAGAGACCCAGTACTTC. Amino acid sequence: CASSLWGGSQETQYF. The chain uses TRBV27 and TRBJ2-5; D possibly matches TRBD1 or TRBD2 (5 bases each). V shed 1 base and J shed 2 bases, with 11 bases lying between them. Germline values: CDR1 MNHEY, CDR2 SMNVEV (reference sequence). The CDR3 covers 15 residues.

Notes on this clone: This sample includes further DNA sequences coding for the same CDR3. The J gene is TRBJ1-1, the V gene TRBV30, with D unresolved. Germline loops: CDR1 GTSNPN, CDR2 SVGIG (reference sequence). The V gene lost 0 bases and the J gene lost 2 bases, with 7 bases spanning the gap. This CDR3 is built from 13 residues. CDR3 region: CAWSVLQNTEAFF. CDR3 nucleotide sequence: TGTGCCTGGAGTGTACTACAAAACACTGAAGCTTTCTTT. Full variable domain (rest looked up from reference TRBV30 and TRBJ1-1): SQTIHQWPATLVQPVGSPLSLECTVEGTSNPNLYWYRQAAGRGLQLLFYSVGIGQISSEVPQNLSASRPQDRQFILSSKKLLLSDSGFYLCAWSVLQNTEAFFGQGTRLTVV.

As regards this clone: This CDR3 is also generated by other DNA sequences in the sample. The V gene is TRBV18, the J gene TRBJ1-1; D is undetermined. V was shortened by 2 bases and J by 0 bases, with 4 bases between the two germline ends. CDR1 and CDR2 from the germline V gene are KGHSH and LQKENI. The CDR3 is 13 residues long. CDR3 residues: CASSPTVNTEAFF. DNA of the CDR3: TGTGCCAGCTCACCAACAGTGAACACTGAAGCTTTCTTT.

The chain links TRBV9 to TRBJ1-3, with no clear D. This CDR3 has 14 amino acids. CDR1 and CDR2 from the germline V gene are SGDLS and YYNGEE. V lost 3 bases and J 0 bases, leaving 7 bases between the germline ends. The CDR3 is CASSETSSGNTIYF. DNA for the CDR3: TGTGCCAGCAGCGAAACGAGCTCTGGAAACACCATATATTTT.

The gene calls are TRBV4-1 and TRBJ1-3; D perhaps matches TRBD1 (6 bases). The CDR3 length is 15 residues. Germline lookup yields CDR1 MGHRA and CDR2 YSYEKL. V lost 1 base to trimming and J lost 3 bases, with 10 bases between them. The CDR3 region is CASSQGQVRGNTIYF. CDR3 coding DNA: TGCGCCAGCAGCCAAGGACAGGTTCGTGGAAACACCATATATTTT.

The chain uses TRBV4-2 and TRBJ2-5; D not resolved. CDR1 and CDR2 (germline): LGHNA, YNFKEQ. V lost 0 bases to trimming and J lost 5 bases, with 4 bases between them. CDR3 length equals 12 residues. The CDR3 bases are TGTGCCAGCAGCCAAGATACGGAGACCCAGTACTTC. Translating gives CASSQDTETQYF.